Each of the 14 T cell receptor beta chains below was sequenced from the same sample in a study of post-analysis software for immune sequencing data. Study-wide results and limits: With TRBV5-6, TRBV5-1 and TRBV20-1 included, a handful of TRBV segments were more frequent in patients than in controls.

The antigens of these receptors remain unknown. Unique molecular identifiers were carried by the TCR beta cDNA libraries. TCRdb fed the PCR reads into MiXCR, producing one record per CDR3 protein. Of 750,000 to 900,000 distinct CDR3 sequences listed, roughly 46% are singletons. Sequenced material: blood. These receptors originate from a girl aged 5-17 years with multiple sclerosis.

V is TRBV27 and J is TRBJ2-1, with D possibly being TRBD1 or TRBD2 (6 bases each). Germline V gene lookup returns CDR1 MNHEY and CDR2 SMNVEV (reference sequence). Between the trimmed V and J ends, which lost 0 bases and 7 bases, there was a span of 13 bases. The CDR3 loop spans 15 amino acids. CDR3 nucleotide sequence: TGTGCCAGCAGTTTATCCGGCAGGGGAGGAAATGAGCAGTTCTTC. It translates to CASSLSGRGGNEQFF.

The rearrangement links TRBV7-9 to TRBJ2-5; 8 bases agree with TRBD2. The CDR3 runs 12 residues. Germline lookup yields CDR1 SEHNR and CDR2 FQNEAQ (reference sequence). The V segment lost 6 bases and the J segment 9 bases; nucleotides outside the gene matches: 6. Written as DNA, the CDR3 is TGTGCCAGCAGACATAGCGGGAAGCCCCAGTACTTC. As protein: CASRHSGKPQYF.

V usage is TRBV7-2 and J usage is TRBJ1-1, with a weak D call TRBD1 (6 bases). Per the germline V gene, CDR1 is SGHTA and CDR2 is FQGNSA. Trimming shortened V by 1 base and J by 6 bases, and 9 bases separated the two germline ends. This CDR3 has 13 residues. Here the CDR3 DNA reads TGTGCCAGCAGCTTAGACAGGGTGGCTGAAGCTTTCTTT. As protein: CASSLDRVAEAFF. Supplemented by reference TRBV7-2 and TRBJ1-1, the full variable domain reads GAGVSQSPSNKVTEKGKDVELRCDPISGHTALYWYRQSLGQGLEFLIYFQGNSAPDKSGLPSDRFSAERTGGSVSTLTIQRTQQEDSAVYLCASSLDRVAEAFFGQGTRLTVV.

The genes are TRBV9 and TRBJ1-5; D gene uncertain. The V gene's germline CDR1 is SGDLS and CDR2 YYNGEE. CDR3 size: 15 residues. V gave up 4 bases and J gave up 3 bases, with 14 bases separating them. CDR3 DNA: TGTGCCAGCAGCTCCGACGGAAGATTCAATCAGCCCCAGCATTTT. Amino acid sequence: CASSSDGRFNQPQHF.

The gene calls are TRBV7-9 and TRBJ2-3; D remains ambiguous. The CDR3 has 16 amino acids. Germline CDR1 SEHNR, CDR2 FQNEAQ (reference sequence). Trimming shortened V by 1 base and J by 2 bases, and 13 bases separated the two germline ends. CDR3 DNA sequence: TGTGCCAGCAGCTTAGGCGTGGCAGACCCCACAGATACGCAGTATTTT. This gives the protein CASSLGVADPTDTQYF. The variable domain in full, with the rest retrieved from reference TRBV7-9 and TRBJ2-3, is DTGVSQNPRHKITKRGQNVTFRCDPISEHNRLYWYRQTLGQGPEFLTYFQNEAQLEKSRLLSDRFSAERPKGSFSTLEIQRTEQGDSAMYLCASSLGVADPTDTQYFGPGTRLTVL.

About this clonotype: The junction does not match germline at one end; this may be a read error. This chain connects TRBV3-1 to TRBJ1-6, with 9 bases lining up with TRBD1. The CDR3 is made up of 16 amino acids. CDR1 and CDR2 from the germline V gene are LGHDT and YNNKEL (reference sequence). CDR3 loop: CASSRDRADYNSPPHF. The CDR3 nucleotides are TGTGCCAGCAGCCGGGACAGGGCGGACTATAATTCACCCCCCCACTTT.

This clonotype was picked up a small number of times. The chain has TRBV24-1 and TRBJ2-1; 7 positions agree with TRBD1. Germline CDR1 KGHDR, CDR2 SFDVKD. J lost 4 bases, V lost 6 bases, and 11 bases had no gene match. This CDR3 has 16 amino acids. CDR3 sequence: CATSSVGGKGYNEQFF. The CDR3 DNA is TGTGCCACCAGTTCCGTAGGGGGCAAGGGATACAATGAGCAGTTCTTC.

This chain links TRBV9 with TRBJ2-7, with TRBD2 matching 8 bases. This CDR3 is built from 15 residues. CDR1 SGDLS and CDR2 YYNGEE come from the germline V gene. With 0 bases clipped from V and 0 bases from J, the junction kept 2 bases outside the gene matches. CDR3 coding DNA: TGTGCCAGCAGCGTAGCAGGGACTAGCTCCTACGAGCAGTACTTC. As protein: CASSVAGTSSYEQYF. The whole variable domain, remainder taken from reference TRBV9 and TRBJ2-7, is DSGVTQTPKHLITATGQRVTLRCSPRSGDLSVYWYQQSLDQGLQFLIQYYNGEERAKGNILERFSAQQFPDLHSELNLSSLELGDSALYFCASSVAGTSSYEQYFGPGTRLTVT.

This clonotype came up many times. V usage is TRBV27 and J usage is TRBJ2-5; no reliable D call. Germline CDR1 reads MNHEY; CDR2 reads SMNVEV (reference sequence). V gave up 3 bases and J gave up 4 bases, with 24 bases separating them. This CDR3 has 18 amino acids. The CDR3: CASSFTKPSHWYGETQYF. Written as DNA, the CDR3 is TGTGCCAGCAGTTTTACCAAACCCAGCCACTGGTACGGAGAGACCCAGTACTTC.

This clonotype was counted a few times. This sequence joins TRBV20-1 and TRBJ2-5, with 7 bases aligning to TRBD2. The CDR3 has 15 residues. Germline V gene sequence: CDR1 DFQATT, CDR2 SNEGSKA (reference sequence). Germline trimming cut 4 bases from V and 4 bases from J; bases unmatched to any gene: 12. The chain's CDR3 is CSATAGVFRGETQYF. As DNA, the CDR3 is TGCAGTGCTACCGCGGGAGTATTTCGGGGAGAGACCCAGTACTTC.

CDR3 residues: CASSLWGEKGLTEAFF. CDR3 coding DNA: TGTGCCAGCAGCTTATGGGGGGAAAAAGGACTCACTGAAGCTTTCTTT. This chain joins TRBV7-8 and TRBJ1-1; weak D call: TRBD1 (5 bases). This CDR3 has 16 residues. Between the trimmed V and J ends, which lost 2 bases and 4 bases, there was a span of 17 bases. CDR1 SGHVS and CDR2 FQNEAQ come from the germline V gene.

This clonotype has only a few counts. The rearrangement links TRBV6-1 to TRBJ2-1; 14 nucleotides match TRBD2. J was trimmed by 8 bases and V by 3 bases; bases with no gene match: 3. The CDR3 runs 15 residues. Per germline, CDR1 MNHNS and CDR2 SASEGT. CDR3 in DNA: TGTGCCAGCAGTGAGGGGACTAGCGGGAGCGATGAGCAGTTCTTC. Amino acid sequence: CASSEGTSGSDEQFF.

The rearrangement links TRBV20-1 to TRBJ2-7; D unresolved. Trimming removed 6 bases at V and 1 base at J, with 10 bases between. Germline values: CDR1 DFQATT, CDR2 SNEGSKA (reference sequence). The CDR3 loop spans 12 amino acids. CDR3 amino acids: CSARLGSYEQYF. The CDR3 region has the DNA TGCAGTGCCAGACTGGGATCCTACGAGCAGTACTTC.

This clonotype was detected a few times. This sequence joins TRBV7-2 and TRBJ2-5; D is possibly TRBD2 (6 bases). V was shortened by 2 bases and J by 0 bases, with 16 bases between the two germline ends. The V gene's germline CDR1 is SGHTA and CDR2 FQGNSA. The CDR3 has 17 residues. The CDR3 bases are TGTGCCAGCAGCTTACGAGTAGGACTATCGTACCAAGAGACCCAGTACTTC. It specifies CASSLRVGLSYQETQYF.